Reported below is one T cell receptor (beta chain). Its specificity is unknown. Trimming cost V 2 bases and J 8 bases, with 12 bases left between them. CDR3 length: 13 residues. CDR1 SGHAT and CDR2 FQNNGV come from the germline V gene. Repertoires were generated with immunoSEQ multiplex PCR, while TCRdb's copy carries only in-frame clones and drops some. The table lists tens of thousands of clones, less than 90% of them singletons. These data are taken from a study of T cell responses to AZD1222 COVID-19 vaccine. Findings and caveats of the study: The donor group comprised mostly white British people and more females; the analysis possibly underestimated clonal diversity.

The chain recombines TRBV11-2 with TRBJ1-1; D unresolved. The material was peripheral blood, obtained 28 days after the second AZD1222 dose. The source of this sequence is an adult who received the AZD1222 COVID-19 vaccine. CDR3 DNA: TGTGCCAGCAGCTTATTTCTCGGCAGGGAAGCTTTCTTT. Protein sequence: CASSLFLGREAFF.